One sample yielded the 5 T cell receptor beta chains listed below, sequenced in a study of memory CD4+ T cells and cytomegalovirus serostatus. Single viable CD3+CD4+CD8-CD45RO+ cells were sorted as the memory CD4+ T cells. Profiling relied on immunoSEQ multiplex PCR, and the TCRdb table lists in-frame clones only, not all of them. The sample lists some 57,000 clones, over 75% occurring once. Specimen: memory CD4+ T cells from blood. Receptor source: an adult in good health and CMV-seronegative.

CDR3 in amino acids: CASNSAGGPNEQFF. The DNA of the CDR3 is TGTGCCAGCAATTCAGCGGGAGGGCCTAATGAGCAGTTCTTC. V gene TRBV6-1 combines with J gene TRBJ2-1; 10 bases align to TRBD2. V lost 7 bases and J lost 7; bases outside the gene matches: 7. The CDR3 is made up of 14 amino acids. Germline loops: CDR1 MNHNS, CDR2 SASEGT.

This clone was detected a few times. The V call is TRBV6-5, the J call TRBJ2-1; D uncertain. In germline, CDR1 is MNHEY, CDR2 SVGAGI. The CDR3 is 15 residues long. With 0 bases removed from V and 9 bases from J, the gap between germline ends came to 15 bases. The CDR3 is CASSYSRPGEGEQFF. The CDR3 DNA reads as TGTGCCAGCAGTTACTCGCGTCCCGGCGAAGGTGAGCAGTTCTTC.

The gene calls are TRBV11-2 and TRBJ1-5; D is unresolved. The CDR3 has 13 amino acids. Germline loops: CDR1 SGHAT, CDR2 FQNNGV. V was pared by 4 bases and J by 2 bases, with 6 bases between. The CDR3 region is CASSSYGNQPQHF. For the CDR3, the DNA is TGTGCCAGCAGCTCCTATGGCAATCAGCCCCAGCATTTT.

Only one count was recorded for this clone. The CDR3 DNA is TGTGCCAGCAGTAGGACTGAAGCTTTCTTT. This gives the protein CASSRTEAFF. The J gene is TRBJ1-1, the V gene TRBV25-1, with D unclear. Germline-derived CDR1 and CDR2 are MGHDK and SYGVNS. The CDR3 runs 10 residues. V shed 5 bases and J shed 5 bases, with 3 bases lying between them.

Details on this clone: The sample carries other DNA sequences with the same CDR3. V and J are TRBV2 and TRBJ1-3; no clear D. There are 14 residues in the CDR3. The germline gives CDR1 SNHLY, CDR2 FYNNEI. The ends were cut back, 1 base at V and 2 bases at J, with 6 bases in the middle. This CDR3 is CASSEGRAGNTIYF. The CDR3 DNA reads as TGTGCCAGCAGTGAAGGGAGGGCTGGAAACACCATATATTTT. The whole variable domain, filled in from reference TRBV2 and TRBJ1-3, reads EPEVTQTPSHQVTQMGQEVILRCVPISNHLYFYWYRQILGQKVEFLVSFYNNEISEKSEIFDDQFSVERPDGSNFTLKIRSTKLEDSAMYFCASSEGRAGNTIYFGEGSWLTVV.